Detailed here is one T cell receptor (beta chain). This record belongs to a study of blood T cell repertoires in COVID-19. Here immunoSEQ multiplex PCR was the method, and the copy in TCRdb shows in-frame clones only, minus some. Here the sample spans 150,000 to 200,000 clones, about 78% being singletons. Germline V gene lookup returns CDR1 LNHDA and CDR2 SQIVND (reference sequence). The V gene end was trimmed by 3 bases and the J gene end by 8 bases; junction bases not matched to a gene: 6. This CDR3 is built from 15 residues. The source of this sequence is a woman between 50 and 59 years old with active or convalescent COVID-19. Sequenced sample: peripheral blood. The chain joins TRBV19 to TRBJ1-4; 10 nucleotides agree with TRBD1. DNA for the CDR3: TGTGCCAGTAGTATGGAAGGACAGGGGGGCGAAAAACTGTTTTTT. This translates into CASSMEGQGGEKLFF.